Following are 2 T cell receptor beta chains from one sample sequenced in a study of post-analysis software for immune sequencing data. Findings and limits, study-wide: Patients used about five TRBV segments, including TRBV5-6, TRBV5-1 and TRBV20-1, more often than controls.

The library was made from cDNA and included unique molecular identifiers. One entry per CDR3 protein results from TCRdb running MiXCR on the PCR reads. The data show about 770,000 distinct CDR3 sequences, about 45% seen once. No antigen has been assigned to these receptors. Source material: blood. Source of these receptors: a girl between 5 and 17 years old with multiple sclerosis.

This clonotype was seen only a few times. The rearrangement links TRBV7-6 to TRBJ2-1, with 8 bases fitting TRBD2. Germline trimming cut 5 bases from V and 1 base from J; bases unmatched to any gene: 4. The CDR3 is 15 residues long. From germline, CDR1 is SGHVS and CDR2 FNYEAQ. The DNA for the CDR3 is TGTGCCAGCAGCGATGCGGGAGGATCCTACAATGAGCAGTTCTTC. This translates into CASSDAGGSYNEQFF.

The chain has TRBV20-1 and TRBJ2-5; D not resolved. From germline, CDR1 is DFQATT and CDR2 SNEGSKA (reference sequence). The CDR3 contains 14 residues. V shed 3 bases and J shed 5 bases, with 16 bases lying between them. CDR3 sequence (DNA): TGCAGTGCTAGGGAAAGGACGGTCCGGGAGACCCAGTACTTC. Protein product: CSARERTVRETQYF.